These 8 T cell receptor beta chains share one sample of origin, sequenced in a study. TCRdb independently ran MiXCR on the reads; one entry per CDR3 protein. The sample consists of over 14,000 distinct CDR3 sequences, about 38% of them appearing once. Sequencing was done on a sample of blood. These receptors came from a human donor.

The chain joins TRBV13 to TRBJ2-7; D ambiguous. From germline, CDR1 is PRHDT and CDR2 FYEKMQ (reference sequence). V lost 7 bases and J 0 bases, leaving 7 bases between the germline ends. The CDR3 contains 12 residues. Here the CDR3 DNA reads TGTGCCAGCAAAGATAGCTCCTACGAGCAGTACTTC. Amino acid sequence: CASKDSSYEQYF.

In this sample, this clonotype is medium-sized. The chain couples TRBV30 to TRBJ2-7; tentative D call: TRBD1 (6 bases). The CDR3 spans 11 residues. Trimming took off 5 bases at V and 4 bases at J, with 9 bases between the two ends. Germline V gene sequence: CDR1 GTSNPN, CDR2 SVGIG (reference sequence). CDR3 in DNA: TGTGCCTGGGGACAGCTTTACGAGCAGTACTTC. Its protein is CAWGQLYEQYF.

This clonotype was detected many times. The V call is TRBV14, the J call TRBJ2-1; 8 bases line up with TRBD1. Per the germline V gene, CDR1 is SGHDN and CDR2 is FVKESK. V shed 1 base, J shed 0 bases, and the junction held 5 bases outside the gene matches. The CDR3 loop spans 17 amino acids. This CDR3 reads CASSQADRAGSYNEQFF. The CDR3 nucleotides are TGTGCCAGCAGCCAAGCGGACAGGGCCGGCTCCTACAATGAGCAGTTCTTC. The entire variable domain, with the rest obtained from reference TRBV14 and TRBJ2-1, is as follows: EAGVTQFPSHSVIEKGQTVTLRCDPISGHDNLYWYRRVMGKEIKFLLHFVKESKQDESGMPNNRFLAERTGGTYSTLKVQPAELEDSGVYFCASSQADRAGSYNEQFFGPGTRLTVL.

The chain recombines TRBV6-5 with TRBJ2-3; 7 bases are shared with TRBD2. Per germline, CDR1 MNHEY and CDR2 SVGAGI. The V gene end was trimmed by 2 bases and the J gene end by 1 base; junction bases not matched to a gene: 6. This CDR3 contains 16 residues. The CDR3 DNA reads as TGTGCCAGCAGTTACGTCGCGGGAGTTCGCACAGATACGCAGTATTTT. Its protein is CASSYVAGVRTDTQYF.

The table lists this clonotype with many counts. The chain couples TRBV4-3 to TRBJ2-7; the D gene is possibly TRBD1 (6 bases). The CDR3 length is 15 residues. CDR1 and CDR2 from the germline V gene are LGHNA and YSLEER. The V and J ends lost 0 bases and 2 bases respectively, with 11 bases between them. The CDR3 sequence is CASSQEQGSPYEQYF. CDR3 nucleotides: TGCGCCAGCAGCCAAGAACAGGGTTCGCCCTACGAGCAGTACTTC.

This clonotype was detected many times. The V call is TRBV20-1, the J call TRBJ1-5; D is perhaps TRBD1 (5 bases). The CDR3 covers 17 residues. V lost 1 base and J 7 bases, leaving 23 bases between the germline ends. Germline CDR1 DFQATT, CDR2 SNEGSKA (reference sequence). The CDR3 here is CSARATNLGPGYQPQHF. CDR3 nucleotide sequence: TGCAGTGCTAGAGCGACGAATCTAGGGCCAGGGTACCAGCCCCAGCATTTT.

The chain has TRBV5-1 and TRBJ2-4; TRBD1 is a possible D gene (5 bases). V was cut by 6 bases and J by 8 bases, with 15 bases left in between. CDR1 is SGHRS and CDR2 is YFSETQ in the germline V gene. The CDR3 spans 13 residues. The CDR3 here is CASTRARDDIQYF. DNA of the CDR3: TGCGCCAGCACCCGGGCCAGGGATGACATTCAGTACTTC.

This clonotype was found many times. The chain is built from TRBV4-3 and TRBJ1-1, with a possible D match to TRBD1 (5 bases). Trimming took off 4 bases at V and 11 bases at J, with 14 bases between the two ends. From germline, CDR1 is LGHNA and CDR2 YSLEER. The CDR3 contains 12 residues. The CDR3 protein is CASSLGFREAFF. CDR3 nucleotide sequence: TGCGCCAGCAGCCTCGGGTTCAGGGAGGCTTTCTTT.